This T cell receptor beta chain was obtained from a study of T cell changes during pregnancy in multiple sclerosis. Profiled with immunoSEQ multiplex PCR; TCRdb holds only in-frame clones, not every one. The data show fewer than 90,000 clones, 90% to 95% seen once. Germline-derived CDR1 and CDR2 are ENHRY and SYGVKD. V was shortened by 0 bases and J by 5 bases, with 14 bases between the two germline ends. The CDR3 is 15 residues long. Specimen: peripheral blood, collected after pregnancy. The sequence was obtained from a female donor in good health, enrolled as a control in a pregnancy study. The rearrangement joins TRBV10-3 to TRBJ2-7; D is possibly TRBD1 (5 bases). Written as DNA, the CDR3 is TGTGCCATCAGTGAGTCGCGCCTGGGGCAGAACGAGCAGTACTTC. It is translated as CAISESRLGQNEQYF.